A single sample is the source of the 30 T cell receptor beta chains below, sequenced in a study of shared clonotypes between healthy human individuals. Only in-frame clones appear in the TCRdb table, and some are missing; sequencing was by immunoSEQ multiplex PCR. The table has approximately 460,000 clones, around 77% seen once. Sequencing used PBMCs. These receptors were obtained from a middle-aged woman in good health. Some clones in this sample may be carry-over from other donors' samples.

J is TRBJ2-2 and V is TRBV7-6; 9 nucleotides agree with TRBD2. The CDR3 contains 17 residues. Trimming took 3 bases from V and 5 from J; bases not matched to a gene: 10. Germline values: CDR1 SGHVS, CDR2 FNYEAQ. CDR3 sequence reads: CASSFALAGVKTGELFF. The DNA of the CDR3 is TGTGCCAGCAGCTTCGCATTAGCGGGAGTAAAAACCGGGGAGCTGTTTTTT.

This chain connects TRBV6-5 to TRBJ2-1; unclear D gene. This CDR3 has 14 residues. V lost 2 bases to trimming and J lost 8 bases, with 13 bases between them. Per the germline V gene, CDR1 is MNHEY and CDR2 is SVGAGI. This chain's CDR3 is CASSYHSGRDEQFF. As DNA, the CDR3 is TGTGCCAGCAGTTACCATTCGGGTAGGGATGAGCAGTTCTTC.

The chain combines TRBV18 with TRBJ2-5; 8 nucleotides align to TRBD1. The V gene's germline CDR1 is KGHSH and CDR2 LQKENI. The CDR3 length is 16 residues. The J segment lost 1 base and the V segment lost 0 bases, leaving 4 bases of the junction unmatched. DNA of the CDR3: TGTGCCAGCTCACCACCGACAGGGGACTTCCAAGAGACCCAGTACTTC. Amino acid sequence: CASSPPTGDFQETQYF.

This sequence joins TRBV11-2 and TRBJ2-1; maybe TRBD2 (5 bases). Germline V gene sequence: CDR1 SGHAT, CDR2 FQNNGV. The CDR3 runs 16 residues. The V end lost 2 bases, the J end lost 4 bases, and 15 bases lay between the germline ends. The CDR3 sequence: CASSLRASGKYNEQFF. DNA of the CDR3: TGTGCCAGCAGCTTACGGGCCAGCGGCAAGTACAATGAGCAGTTCTTC.

In its sample, this clone is medium-sized. This CDR3 is also generated by other DNA sequences in the sample. The V call is TRBV11-2, the J call TRBJ2-7, with 8 bases aligning to TRBD2. The CDR3 runs 15 residues. The germline gives CDR1 SGHAT, CDR2 FQNNGV. V was clipped by 1 base and J by 3 bases; unmatched bases: 5. The CDR3: CASSLAVAGIYEQYF. CDR3 nucleotides: TGTGCCAGCAGCTTAGCCGTAGCGGGGATCTACGAGCAGTACTTC. Variable domain in full (rest from reference TRBV11-2 and TRBJ2-7): EAGVAQSPRYKIIEKRQSVAFWCNPISGHATLYWYQQILGQGPKLLIQFQNNGVVDDSQLPKDRFSAERLKGVDSTLKIQPAKLEDSAVYLCASSLAVAGIYEQYFGPGTRLTVT.

The genes are TRBV7-9 and TRBJ2-2, with unresolved D. The germline V and J ends were trimmed by 0 bases and 1 base, with 9 bases remaining between them. The CDR3 totals 16 residues. CDR1 SEHNR and CDR2 FQNEAQ come from the germline V gene (reference sequence). CDR3 DNA sequence: TGTGCCAGCAGCTTAGCGCTGGGGAAGAACACCGGGGAGCTGTTTTTT. It yields the protein CASSLALGKNTGELFF.

The gene calls are TRBV18 and TRBJ1-1; D is unresolved. Trimming pared 0 bases from V and 10 bases from J, leaving 15 bases between. The CDR3 consists of 14 residues. CDR1 and CDR2 from the germline V gene are KGHSH and LQKENI. This CDR3 reads CASSPPGSGGRAFF. CDR3 nucleotide sequence: TGTGCCAGCTCACCACCCGGTTCTGGCGGGAGAGCTTTCTTT.

V usage is TRBV6-1 and J usage is TRBJ2-1, with no clear D. Trimming took off 8 bases at V and 7 bases at J, with 15 bases between the two ends. The V gene's germline CDR1 is MNHNS and CDR2 SASEGT. The length of the CDR3 is 13 residues. Written as DNA, the CDR3 is TGTGCCAGCCGGACCCCCCTCACGAATGAGCAGTTCTTC. Protein product: CASRTPLTNEQFF.

With regard to this clone: Other DNA sequences within the sample encode an identical CDR3. The V call is TRBV18, the J call TRBJ2-2; D might be TRBD2 (5 bases). This CDR3 comprises 13 residues. The V gene's germline CDR1 is KGHSH and CDR2 LQKENI. V was clipped by 5 bases and J by 4 bases, with 8 bases between them. The CDR3 region has the DNA TGTGCCAGCTCATCCCGGGGCACCGGGGAGCTGTTTTTT. Protein product: CASSSRGTGELFF.

The sample holds a few counts of this clone. The CDR3 protein is CASSVGARDTGELFF. The CDR3 DNA is TGTGCCAGCAGCGTTGGTGCCCGTGACACCGGGGAGCTGTTTTTT. This chain uses TRBV5-4 with TRBJ2-2; D gene uncertain. The CDR3 extends over 15 amino acids. Germline V gene data show CDR1 as SGHNT and CDR2 as YYREEE (reference sequence). Between the trimmed V and J ends, which lost 4 bases and 3 bases, there was a span of 13 bases. The full variable domain, with the rest looked up from reference TRBV5-4 and TRBJ2-2, is ETGVTQSPTHLIKTRGQQVTLRCSSQSGHNTVSWYQQALGQGPQFIFQYYREEENGRGNFPPRFSGLQFPNYSSELNVNALELDDSALYLCASSVGARDTGELFFGEGSRLTVL.

V usage is TRBV27 and J usage is TRBJ2-2, with 14 positions matching TRBD2. The CDR3 has 13 amino acids. Germline trimming cut 5 bases from V and 15 bases from J; bases unmatched to any gene: 5. CDR1 is MNHEY and CDR2 is SMNVEV in the germline V gene (reference sequence). The CDR3 nucleotides are TGTGCCAGCAGTCCCCGGACTAGCGGGAGGATGTTTTTT. It translates to CASSPRTSGRMFF.

The chain employs TRBV19 and TRBJ2-7, with a possible D match to TRBD2 (7 bases). Trimming cost V 4 bases and J 0 bases, with 13 bases left between them. Germline V gene lookup returns CDR1 LNHDA and CDR2 SQIVND (reference sequence). CDR3 size: 15 residues. This CDR3 reads CASSKTGGGSYEQYF. DNA for the CDR3: TGTGCCAGTAGTAAGACAGGCGGGGGCTCCTACGAGCAGTACTTC.

The CDR3 here is CASSLGLAGINEQFF. The CDR3 DNA reads as TGCGCCAGCAGCTTGGGCCTAGCGGGCATCAATGAGCAGTTCTTC. The V and J genes are TRBV5-1 and TRBJ2-1; TRBD2 aligns across 8 bases. CDR1 SGHRS and CDR2 YFSETQ come from the germline V gene. This CDR3 has 15 residues. The ends lost 0 bases at V and 6 bases at J; junction bases unmatched: 5.

The V call is TRBV29-1, the J call TRBJ1-4, with TRBD1 matching 9 bases. The CDR3 is 14 amino acids. V was clipped by 0 bases and J by 7 bases; unmatched bases: 3. Germline lookup yields CDR1 SQVTM and CDR2 ANQGSEA. The CDR3 spells CSVEDGTGSEKLFF. The CDR3 DNA reads TGCAGCGTTGAAGACGGGACAGGGAGTGAAAAACTGTTTTTT.

To note about this clone: It is likely a read error, because the conserved phenylalanine at the end of the CDR3 is missing. The rearrangement joins TRBV18 to TRBJ1-1; D remains ambiguous. The CDR3 extends over 15 amino acids. V lost 0 bases, J lost 1 base, and 9 bases lay in between. Germline-derived CDR1 and CDR2 are KGHSH and LQKENI. The CDR3 here is CASSPPIAGNTEAFL. The CDR3 DNA sequence: TGTGCCAGCTCACCACCTATCGCAGGGAACACTGAAGCTTTCTTG.

This clone appeared many times. This rearrangement joins TRBV4-1 to TRBJ2-1; D perhaps matches TRBD1 (5 bases). V lost 0 bases and J 5 bases, leaving 14 bases between the germline ends. Germline V CDR1 and CDR2: MGHRA, YSYEKL. CDR3 size: 16 residues. CDR3 DNA: TGCGCCAGCAGCCAAGATTTGGCAGGGATCGACAATGAGCAGTTCTTC. The encoded protein is CASSQDLAGIDNEQFF.

The V call is TRBV18, the J call TRBJ1-2; 7 bases are a match to TRBD1. Trimming at V came to 3 bases and at J to 0 bases, leaving 4 bases not matched to a gene. Per the germline V gene, CDR1 is KGHSH and CDR2 is LQKENI. This CDR3 comprises 15 residues. Here the CDR3 reads CASSPEGTANYGYTF. DNA of the CDR3: TGTGCCAGCTCACCCGAAGGGACAGCTAACTATGGCTACACCTTC.

This sequence joins TRBV7-9 and TRBJ2-7, with TRBD1 identical over 8 bases. Germline trimming cut 5 bases from V and 5 bases from J; bases unmatched to any gene: 8. Germline values: CDR1 SEHNR, CDR2 FQNEAQ (reference sequence). There are 14 residues in the CDR3. The CDR3 region has the DNA TGTGCCAGCAGCCGTGACAGGGGAATTGACGAGCAGTACTTC. Translation: CASSRDRGIDEQYF.

The rearrangement uses TRBV4-3 and TRBJ2-2, with 8 positions matching TRBD2. V dropped 0 bases and J dropped 1; count of bases not matched to a gene: 10. Germline values: CDR1 LGHNA, CDR2 YSLEER. CDR3 size: 19 residues. CDR3 coding DNA: TGCGCCAGCAGCCAAGATCGGTGGATACTAGCGGTGAACACCGGGGAGCTGTTTTTT. Translating gives CASSQDRWILAVNTGELFF.

This clone occurred a few times. This sequence joins TRBV5-1 and TRBJ1-5, with D perhaps TRBD1 (5 bases). This CDR3 is built from 13 residues. Germline values: CDR1 SGHRS, CDR2 YFSETQ. Trimming pared 1 base from V and 7 bases from J, leaving 9 bases between. DNA of the CDR3: TGCGCCAGCAGCTTGCGGGGGGAGCAGCCCCAGCATTTT. Its translation: CASSLRGEQPQHF.

This chain links TRBV29-1 with TRBJ2-7; D is tentatively TRBD1 or TRBD2 (5 bases each). CDR1 and CDR2 (germline): SQVTM, ANQGSEA. The CDR3 has 13 residues. Trimming pared 6 bases from V and 7 bases from J, leaving 19 bases between. This chain's CDR3 is CSVASGTLGEQYF. In DNA, the CDR3 is TGCAGCGTGGCCTCCGGGACCCTAGGGGAGCAGTACTTC.

This clone was counted only a few times. The V and J genes are TRBV9 and TRBJ1-2, with TRBD1 as a possible D gene (5 bases). Trimming cost V 1 base and J 2 bases, with 12 bases left between them. CDR3 length equals 15 residues. Germline CDR1 and CDR2: SGDLS and YYNGEE. The CDR3 DNA sequence: TGTGCCAGCAGCGTATCGACAGAATCAAACTATGGCTACACCTTC. This gives the protein CASSVSTESNYGYTF.

The rearrangement joins TRBV28 to TRBJ2-5, with 11 positions matching TRBD2. Germline V lookup: CDR1 MDHEN, CDR2 SYDVKM. The CDR3 runs 15 residues. With 6 bases clipped from V and 5 bases from J, the junction kept 8 bases outside the gene matches. The CDR3 DNA is TGTGCCAGCAGCGTGGCTAGCGGGAGGCCGGAGACCCAGTACTTC. Translating gives CASSVASGRPETQYF.

The chain recombines TRBV11-2 with TRBJ1-4; D remains ambiguous. Trimming left V 1 base short and J 10 bases short, with 16 bases between. This CDR3 region has 15 residues. The germline gives CDR1 SGHAT, CDR2 FQNNGV. CDR3 loop: CASSLVGGLIGKLFF. The CDR3 nucleotides are TGTGCCAGCAGCTTAGTGGGAGGATTGATCGGAAAACTGTTTTTT.

V gene TRBV10-2 combines with J gene TRBJ2-7; TRBD2 is a possible D gene (6 bases). The CDR3 is 15 residues long. V gave up 6 bases and J gave up 2 bases, with 17 bases separating them. Germline values: CDR1 WSHSY, CDR2 SAAADI. In DNA form, the CDR3 reads TGCGCCAGCAGAGACTGGGGGGACGGACCCTACGAGCAGTACTTC. Translated, it gives CASRDWGDGPYEQYF.

This CDR3 is CASSEIQGRDTQYF. In DNA, the CDR3 is TGTGCCAGCAGTGAAATACAGGGGCGAGATACGCAGTATTTT. The chain combines TRBV6-1 with TRBJ2-3; 7 bases map to TRBD1. Losses at the gene ends were 2 bases for V and 5 bases for J; bases not matched to a gene: 4. Germline-derived CDR1 and CDR2 are MNHNS and SASEGT. The CDR3 covers 14 residues.

The genes are TRBV6-5 and TRBJ2-5; 13 bases line up with TRBD2. V dropped 8 bases and J dropped 1; count of bases not matched to a gene: 4. The germline CDR1 and CDR2 sequences are MNHEY and SVGAGI. The CDR3 consists of 15 residues. The CDR3 spells CASARTSGSQETQYF. The CDR3 DNA follows: TGTGCCAGCGCCCGGACTAGCGGGAGCCAAGAGACCCAGTACTTC.

The chain is built from TRBV5-6 and TRBJ2-7, with TRBD1 identical over 8 bases. CDR3 length: 14 residues. Germline assignment: CDR1 SGHDT and CDR2 YYEEEE. V shed 5 bases and J 0 bases; nucleotides not matched to a gene: 4. The CDR3 spells CASRDRGDSYEQYF. CDR3 nucleotides: TGTGCCAGCAGAGACAGGGGAGACTCCTACGAGCAGTACTTC. The full variable domain, with the rest looked up from reference TRBV5-6 and TRBJ2-7, is DAGVTQSPTHLIKTRGQQVTLRCSPKSGHDTVSWYQQALGQGPQFIFQYYEEEERQRGNFPDRFSGHQFPNYSSELNVNALLLGDSALYLCASRDRGDSYEQYFGPGTRLTVT.

This clone has just one count. The DNA of the CDR3 is TGTGCCAGTAGTATAGGAGGGACTAGCGGGAGGGATACGCAGTATTTT. This sequence encodes CASSIGGTSGRDTQYF. This chain connects TRBV19 to TRBJ2-3, with 15 bases identical to TRBD2. V shed 1 base, J shed 6 bases, and the junction held 2 bases outside the gene matches. The V gene's germline CDR1 is LNHDA and CDR2 SQIVND (reference sequence). This CDR3 has 16 amino acids.

The chain employs TRBV6-5 and TRBJ1-4, with 8 nucleotides matching TRBD1. The CDR3 runs to 14 residues. The ends lost 6 bases at V and 8 bases at J; junction bases unmatched: 8. CDR1 is MNHEY and CDR2 is SVGAGI in the germline V gene. This CDR3 is CASSLDRAGEKLFF. CDR3 DNA sequence: TGTGCCAGCAGCCTGGACAGGGCTGGCGAAAAACTGTTTTTT.